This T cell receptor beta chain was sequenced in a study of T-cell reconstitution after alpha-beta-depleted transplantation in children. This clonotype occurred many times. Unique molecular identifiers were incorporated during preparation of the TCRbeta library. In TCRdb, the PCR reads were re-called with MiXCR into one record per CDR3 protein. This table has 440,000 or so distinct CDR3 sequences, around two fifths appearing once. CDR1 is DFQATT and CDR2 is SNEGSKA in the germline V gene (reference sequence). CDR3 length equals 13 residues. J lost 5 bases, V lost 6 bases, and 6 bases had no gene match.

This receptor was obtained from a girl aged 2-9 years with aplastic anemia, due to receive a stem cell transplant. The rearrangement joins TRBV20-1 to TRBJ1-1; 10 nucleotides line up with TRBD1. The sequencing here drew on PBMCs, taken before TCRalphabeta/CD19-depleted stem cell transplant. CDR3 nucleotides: TGCAGTGCCCTAGGACAGGGGGAGACTGAAGCTTTCTTT. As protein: CSALGQGETEAFF.